Listed below are T cell receptor beta chains from one sample, sequenced in a study of cytomegalovirus exposure and HLA in healthy donors. The data were produced by immunoSEQ multiplex PCR, yet TCRdb's version contains in-frame clones alone and is incomplete. In the table there are around 40,000 clones, around 77% of which are singletons. The sequencing input was PBMCs. These receptors originate from a man between 25 and 39 years old in good health and CMV-seronegative. Both conserved end residues are part of each CDR3. D genes are given only for firm matches. Clone sizes are given selectively: once, few, many, or a class where the clone is expanded.

j_gene	abundance	d_gene	v_gene	CDR3nt	CDR3aa
TRBJ1-5	NA	TRBD1	TRBV28	TGTGCCAGCAGGAGGACAGGGAGCAATCAGCCCCAGCATTTT	CASRRTGSNQPQHF
TRBJ1-4	NA	TRBD1	TRBV6-5	TGTGCCAGCAGTTCCAAGGGGGGGACAGGGGGAGAAAAACTGTTTTTT	CASSSKGGTGGEKLFF
TRBJ2-4	NA	TRBD1	TRBV27	TGTGCCAGCAGTTTCAGACAGGGTCTGACCAAAAACATTCAGTACTTC	CASSFRQGLTKNIQYF
TRBJ2-1	NA	NA	TRBV6-5	TGTGCCAGCAGGAGGAGCGGGTACAATGAGCAGTTCTTC	CASRRSGYNEQFF
TRBJ1-4	NA	TRBD1	TRBV19	TGTGCCAGTAGTCCAACCCGGGACAGGACACGGACTAATGAAAAACTGTTTTTT	CASSPTRDRTRTNEKLFF
TRBJ1-5	few	TRBD1	TRBV28	TGTGCCAGCAGCTCCCCCAGGGGGACGAATCAGCCCCAGCATTTT	CASSSPRGTNQPQHF
TRBJ2-2	NA	TRBD2	TRBV29-1	TGCAGCGCTGGGACTAGCAGTGGCACCGGGGAGCTGTTTTTT	CSAGTSSGTGELFF
TRBJ1-5	NA	NA	TRBV27	TGTGCCAGCAGTCCCCGGAGGGGCCAGCCCCAGCATTTT	CASSPRRGQPQHF
TRBJ1-2	NA	NA	TRBV5-5	TGTGCCAGCAGCTTGGCAGGGGACTATGGCTACACCTTC	CASSLAGDYGYTF
TRBJ1-6	NA	NA	TRBV4-3	TGCGCCAGCAGCCAAGACTGGGGGGGGGCAGCCTATAATTCACCCCTCCACTTT	CASSQDWGGAAYNSPLHF
TRBJ1-1	NA	NA	TRBV7-9	TGTGCCAGCAGCTTACGTTTGGGGGGGACCACTGAAGCTTTCTTT	CASSLRLGGTTEAFF
TRBJ2-6	NA	NA	TRBV4-3	TGCGCCAGCAGCCAAGTCCCATCTGGGGCCAACGTCCTGACTTTC	CASSQVPSGANVLTF
TRBJ1-1	NA	NA	TRBV7-2	TGTGCCAGCAGCGCGGGCCCGAACACTGAAGCTTTCTTT	CASSAGPNTEAFF
TRBJ1-3	NA	NA	TRBV7-2	TGTGCCAGCAGCCCGAGGATCAGTCCCCCTGGAAACACCATATATTTT	CASSPRISPPGNTIYF
TRBJ2-2	NA	NA	TRBV6-6	TGTGCCAGCAGGGCCCAAGGGCCGGGAAACACCGGGGAGCTGTTTTTT	CASRAQGPGNTGELFF
TRBJ2-5	NA	TRBD2	TRBV9	TGTGCCAGCAGCGTAGCCCCAGTGGCGGGAGCGGGGGAGACCCAGTACTTC	CASSVAPVAGAGETQYF
TRBJ1-2	NA	NA	TRBV28	TGTGCCAGCAGTTTAAGCAGGGACTATGGCTACACCTTC	CASSLSRDYGYTF
TRBJ2-3	NA	TRBD1	TRBV9	TGTGCCAGCAGCGATCAGGGGGCGGCAGATACGCAGTATTTT	CASSDQGAADTQYF
TRBJ1-4	NA	NA	TRBV5-5	TGTGCCAGCAGCTTGAGGAGTTATGCAACTAATGAAAAACTGTTTTTT	CASSLRSYATNEKLFF
TRBJ2-4	NA	NA	TRBV29-1	TGCAGCGCCGGAACAGGGAATGTTTTGAACATTCAGTACTTC	CSAGTGNVLNIQYF
TRBJ2-7	NA	TRBD1	TRBV6-1	TGTGCCAGCAGTGCCGGGACAGGGGATCCCTACGAGCAGTACTTC	CASSAGTGDPYEQYF
TRBJ1-5	NA	TRBD1	TRBV7-6	TGTGCCAGCAGCCCGGGACAGAACTATCAGCCCCAGCATTTT	CASSPGQNYQPQHF
TRBJ2-5	NA	TRBD2	TRBV28	TGTGCCAGCAGTACTAGCGGGACCTTCCAAGAGACCCAGTACTTC	CASSTSGTFQETQYF
TRBJ2-4	NA	NA	TRBV12-5	TGTGCTAGTGGTTTCTATCAGGACATTCAGTACTTC	CASGFYQDIQYF
TRBJ2-2	once	TRBD2	TRBV6-4	TGTGCCAGCAGTGAACTAGCGGGAGACACCGGGGAGCTGTTTTTT	CASSELAGDTGELFF
TRBJ2-1	NA	NA	TRBV18	TGTGCCAGCTCACCCCTAAAAAACAATGAGCAGTTCTTC	CASSPLKNNEQFF
TRBJ2-7	NA	NA	TRBV28	TGTGCCAGCATGCTGCGGAGGAGGGCCTACGAGCAGTACTTC	CASMLRRRAYEQYF
TRBJ2-5	once	TRBD2	TRBV28	TGTGCCAGCAGTTTATCCCTAGCGGTTAAAGAGACCCAGTACTTC	CASSLSLAVKETQYF
TRBJ1-1	NA	NA	TRBV6-5	TGTGCCAGCACCCGTCGCGGCGGGGACTATGAAGCTTTCTTT	CASTRRGGDYEAFF
TRBJ1-1	NA	TRBD1	TRBV6-1	TGTGCCAGCACCGAAGTGGGGACAGTGAACACTGAAGCTTTCTTT	CASTEVGTVNTEAFF
TRBJ1-2	NA	NA	TRBV27	TGTGCCAGCAGTTTGGACAGAGGTAACTATGGCTACACCTTC	CASSLDRGNYGYTF
TRBJ1-1	once	TRBD1	TRBV7-9	TGTGCCAGCAGCTCACCCGGGACAGGGGCGCTGAACACTGAAGCTTTCTTT	CASSSPGTGALNTEAFF
TRBJ1-4	few	NA	TRBV2	TGTGCCAGCACTTCCGGGGAAAAACTGTTTTTT	CASTSGEKLFF
TRBJ2-7	NA	TRBD2	TRBV2	TGTGCCAGCAGTGAAGGCGGCGGGAGGGCCCTAGGTTACGAGCAGTACTTC	CASSEGGGRALGYEQYF
TRBJ1-2	NA	NA	TRBV19	TGTGCCAGTAGTATCTCCCAGGGGAACTATGGCTACACCTTC	CASSISQGNYGYTF
TRBJ2-7	NA	NA	TRBV7-3	TGTGCCAGCAGCTTAGAACGACAGCCCGCTAACGAGCAGTACTTC	CASSLERQPANEQYF
TRBJ1-4	few	TRBD1	TRBV4-1	TGCGCCAGCAGCCCGCTCAACAGGGGCAATGATGAAAAACTGTTTTTT	CASSPLNRGNDEKLFF
TRBJ2-3	NA	NA	TRBV28	TGTGCCAGCACCCTAGGAGGGCCAGATACGCAGTATTTT	CASTLGGPDTQYF
TRBJ2-7	NA	TRBD1	TRBV5-1	TGCGCCAGCAGCCGGGACCCTCCGGGACAGGGCCCTTACGAGCAGTACTTC	CASSRDPPGQGPYEQYF
TRBJ2-2	NA	NA	TRBV7-6	TGTGCCAGCAGCTCTACAGGGTTTGGGGAGCTGTTTTTT	CASSSTGFGELFF
TRBJ2-5	NA	NA	TRBV6-6	TGTGCCAGCAGTTACGCCAGGGTGGAGACCCAGTACTTC	CASSYARVETQYF
TRBJ2-1	few	TRBD2	TRBV11-3	TGTGCCAGCAGCTGGGGGGGAGGCCGGGGGAGCGAGCAGTTCTTC	CASSWGGGRGSEQFF